Listed here are 23 T cell receptor beta chains from one sample, sequenced in a study of identical twins. Via MiXCR, TCRdb re-called the 5' RACE reads, giving one row per CDR3 protein. The sample lists roughly 1.6 million distinct CDR3 sequences; more than 30% were seen once. Sequencing used cord blood. Every receptor here comes from a newborn girl in good health.

This clonotype was seen only a few times. The chain combines TRBV4-1 with TRBJ1-2; D is ambiguous. The CDR3 length is 11 residues. Germline assignment: CDR1 MGHRA and CDR2 YSYEKL. V lost 2 bases and J lost 7, with 5 bases in between. The CDR3 region has the DNA TGCGCCAGCAGCCAATGGGGTGGCTACACCTTC. This codes for CASSQWGGYTF.

This clonotype was seen more than once but under ten times. The V gene is TRBV5-1, the J gene TRBJ2-5; the D is unclear. Trimming removed 0 bases at V and 1 base at J, with 7 bases between. The CDR3 length is 14 residues. Germline assignment: CDR1 SGHRS and CDR2 YFSETQ. CDR3 DNA sequence: TGCGCCAGCAGCTTGGGAGCAACCCAAGAGACCCAGTACTTC. As protein: CASSLGATQETQYF.

The chain carries TRBV6-1 and TRBJ1-4; maybe TRBD1 (6 bases). Germline CDR1 reads MNHNS; CDR2 reads SASEGT. V dropped 10 bases and J dropped 8 bases, with 17 bases sitting between them. CDR3 length equals 13 residues. Here the CDR3 DNA reads TGTGCCATCAAGAGCCCAGACAGGGAAAAACTGTTTTTT. Translating gives CAIKSPDREKLFF.

This clonotype was detected only a few times. The chain is built from TRBV2 and TRBJ2-7; D unclear. The germline gives CDR1 SNHLY, CDR2 FYNNEI. The ends were cut back, 3 bases at V and 7 bases at J, with 19 bases in the middle. This CDR3 is built from 15 residues. CDR3 in amino acids: CASSDFALVGNEQYF. Written as DNA, the CDR3 is TGTGCCAGCAGTGATTTTGCTCTAGTAGGCAATGAGCAGTACTTC.

This clonotype was seen ten or more times. The CDR3 nucleotides read TGCAGTGCTAGTTCGGGGGTAGCCAAAAACATTCAGTACTTC. It encodes CSASSGVAKNIQYF. The J gene is TRBJ2-4, the V gene TRBV20-1, with D possibly matching TRBD2 (6 bases). This CDR3 has 14 amino acids. The V gene lost 3 bases and the J gene lost 0 bases, with 9 bases spanning the gap. Germline V lookup: CDR1 DFQATT, CDR2 SNEGSKA (reference sequence).

The V gene is TRBV29-1, the J gene TRBJ2-5; TRBD1 might be the D (5 bases). Germline V gene lookup returns CDR1 SQVTM and CDR2 ANQGSEA. CDR3 length: 14 residues. V lost 5 bases, J lost 4 bases, and 17 bases lay in between. The CDR3 nucleotides read TGCAGCGTTCCAACGACAGCCACGGCAGAGACCCAGTACTTC. This translates into CSVPTTATAETQYF.

The chain has TRBV28 and TRBJ2-1, with 7 bases aligning to TRBD2. This CDR3 has 15 amino acids. Germline CDR1 reads MDHEN; CDR2 reads SYDVKM. The V segment lost 5 bases and the J segment 9 bases; nucleotides outside the gene matches: 13. CDR3 residues: CASSEDRGSGVEQFF. The DNA for the CDR3 is TGTGCCAGCAGTGAAGACCGCGGGAGCGGGGTTGAGCAGTTCTTC. The full variable domain, completed using reference TRBV28 and TRBJ2-1, is DVKVTQSSRYLVKRTGEKVFLECVQDMDHENMFWYRQDPGLGLRLIYFSYDVKMKEKGDIPEGYSVSREKKERFSLILESASTNQTSMYLCASSEDRGSGVEQFFGPGTRLTVL.

The V and J genes are TRBV6-1 and TRBJ2-1; 7 bases are a match to TRBD2. CDR1 MNHNS and CDR2 SASEGT come from the germline V gene. The CDR3 consists of 12 residues. The trim removed 8 bases at V and 7 bases at J, leaving 5 bases unmatched. The CDR3, as DNA: TGTGCCAGCGTGTGGGAGGGGAATGAGCAGTTCTTC. Encoded protein: CASVWEGNEQFF.

This clonotype was seen just once. A much larger clone sits a single nucleotide away, making a read error possible. The chain recombines TRBV6-1 with TRBJ2-4, with a weak D call TRBD1 (6 bases). The end of the DNA is better explained by TRBJ2-7, so the J call may be wrong. Germline V gene sequence: CDR1 MNHNS, CDR2 SASEGT. CDR3 length equals 14 residues. The CDR3 sequence is CASSKQGSPYEQYF. In nucleotides, the CDR3 is TGTGCCAGCAGCAAACAGGGATCGCCCTACGAGCAGTACTTC.

About this clonotype: A single base separates this from a much larger clone, so it may be a read error. As the CDR3 is not closed by the conserved phenylalanine or tryptophan, this likely results from a read error. CDR3 nucleotides: TGTGCCACCAGTGATTCTGACAGGGTTGGTGGGCACAATGAGCAGTTCTTG. As protein: CATSDSDRVGGHNEQFL. The V and J genes are TRBV24-1 and TRBJ2-1, with TRBD1 matching 7 bases. V shed 2 bases and J 5 bases; nucleotides not matched to a gene: 11. Looked up from germline, CDR1 is KGHDR and CDR2 is SFDVKD. The CDR3 loop spans 17 amino acids.

This clonotype appeared a few times. The V and J genes are TRBV3-1 and TRBJ2-1; 8 bases are shared with TRBD2. The CDR3 totals 15 residues. Germline CDR1 and CDR2: LGHDT and YNNKEL (reference sequence). With 0 bases clipped from V and 7 bases from J, the junction kept 5 bases outside the gene matches. The CDR3 loop reads CASSQDGRADNEQFF. The CDR3 coding sequence is TGTGCCAGCAGCCAAGACGGGAGGGCAGATAATGAGCAGTTCTTC.

This chain connects TRBV30 to TRBJ2-5; the D is unclear. V was clipped by 2 bases and J by 11 bases, with 15 bases between them. Looked up from germline, CDR1 is GTSNPN and CDR2 is SVGIG (reference sequence). This CDR3 spans 12 amino acids. The DNA for the CDR3 is TGTGCCTGGAGTCGACGCAACAATGAGCAGTACTTC. This sequence encodes CAWSRRNNEQYF.

This chain connects TRBV6-1 to TRBJ1-6, with D possibly TRBD1 on 6 matching bases. Trimming shortened V by 0 bases and J by 8 bases, and 11 bases separated the two germline ends. Germline lookup yields CDR1 MNHNS and CDR2 SASEGT. The CDR3 has 15 residues. The CDR3 is CASSEALQGHSPLHF. CDR3 DNA sequence: TGTGCCAGCAGTGAAGCGCTTCAGGGGCATTCACCCCTCCACTTT.

In this sample, this clonotype turned up a few times. V gene TRBV2 combines with J gene TRBJ2-7, with D tentatively TRBD1 (6 bases). Trimming took off 2 bases at V and 0 bases at J, with 17 bases between the two ends. This CDR3 comprises 17 residues. The V gene's germline CDR1 is SNHLY and CDR2 FYNNEI. CDR3 protein: CASSENFGQTSSYEQYF. Here the CDR3 DNA reads TGTGCCAGCAGTGAAAACTTCGGACAGACAAGCTCCTACGAGCAGTACTTC.

This rearrangement joins TRBV20-1 to TRBJ2-3; 13 bases align to TRBD2. The length of the CDR3 is 14 residues. Germline V gives CDR1 DFQATT, CDR2 SNEGSKA (reference sequence). V lost 4 bases, J lost 10 bases, and 8 bases stayed unmatched. CDR3 amino acids: CSATSTSGRAPQYF. The CDR3 region has the DNA TGCAGTGCTACCTCAACTAGCGGGAGGGCACCGCAGTATTTT.

The V call is TRBV27, the J call TRBJ2-1; 10 positions match TRBD2. The J call may be wrong; the DNA end is better matched by TRBJ2-7. The CDR3 contains 15 residues. In germline, CDR1 is MNHEY, CDR2 SMNVEV (reference sequence). CDR3 coding DNA: TGTGCCAGCAGTCCGAGCGGGAGGGCCGACAATGAGCAGTACTTC. Its protein product is CASSPSGRADNEQYF.

The rearrangement joins TRBV20-1 to TRBJ2-4; D unresolved. TRBJ2-7 explains the end of the DNA better; the J call may be wrong. CDR3 size: 10 residues. The germline CDR1 and CDR2 sequences are DFQATT and SNEGSKA (reference sequence). DNA for the CDR3: TGCAGTGCTAGAGCAGTCGAGCAGTACTTC. Translating gives CSARAVEQYF.

About this clonotype itself: One end of the junction varies from germline; a read error may be responsible. The J gene is TRBJ2-1, the V gene TRBV3-1; tentatively, D is TRBD2 (6 bases). CDR3 length: 13 amino acids. Per the germline V gene, CDR1 is LGHDT and CDR2 is YNNKEL (reference sequence). The CDR3: CPSSQETSNEQFF. The CDR3 coding sequence is TGTCCCAGCAGCCAAGAGACTAGCAATGAGCAGTTCTTC.

The gene calls are TRBV7-9 and TRBJ1-6; 11 nucleotides align to TRBD1. V gave up 4 bases and J gave up 6 bases; unmatched junction bases: 5. The length of the CDR3 is 16 residues. From germline, CDR1 is SEHNR and CDR2 FQNEAQ (reference sequence). CDR3 in DNA: TGTGCCAGCAGCTCTCCGGGACAGGGGGTTAATTCACCCCTCCACTTT. Its protein product is CASSSPGQGVNSPLHF.

A few counts support this clonotype. The V gene is TRBV12-3 or TRBV12-4, the J gene TRBJ2-7, with 12 bases lining up with TRBD2. The V gene end was trimmed by 6 bases and the J gene end by 2 bases; junction bases not matched to a gene: 5. CDR3 length: 15 amino acids. Here the CDR3 DNA reads TGTGCCAGCAGCGGCGGACTAGCGGGACCCTACGAGCAGTACTTC. Translated, it gives CASSGGLAGPYEQYF.

This clonotype was detected many times. The rearrangement links TRBV6-5 to TRBJ1-5, with a weak D call TRBD1 (5 bases). The CDR3 is 14 amino acids. CDR1 is MNHEY and CDR2 is SVGAGI in the germline V gene. V gave up 5 bases and J gave up 2 bases, with 10 bases separating them. The CDR3 protein is CASSVDRGNQPQHF. For the CDR3, the DNA is TGTGCCAGCAGTGTAGACAGAGGCAATCAGCCCCAGCATTTT.

Notes on this clonotype: This sequence may be a read error, since a much larger clone differs from it by one base. This chain connects TRBV6-5 to TRBJ1-2; TRBD1 aligns across 8 bases. Per the germline V gene, CDR1 is MNHEY and CDR2 is SVGAGI. This CDR3 comprises 16 residues. Trimming cost V 3 bases and J 0 bases; bases outside gene matches: 6. CDR3 bases: TGTGCCAGCAGTTATACCTGGGACAGGACTAACTATGGCTACACCTTC. The encoded protein is CASSYTWDRTNYGYTF.

This clonotype has a handful of counts. CDR3 residues: CASSTSGGVYNEQFF. CDR3 DNA: TGTGCCAGCAGTACTAGCGGAGGAGTGTACAATGAGCAGTTCTTC. The V call is TRBV3-1, the J call TRBJ2-1; TRBD2 aligns across 8 bases. The V and J ends lost 6 bases and 4 bases, in that order; junction bases with no gene match: 8. CDR1 and CDR2 (germline): LGHDT, YNNKEL (reference sequence). CDR3 size: 15 residues.